This T cell receptor (beta chain) was identified in a study of T cell repertoires in cytomegalovirus infection. The overall study: Shared public TCR beta signatures pointed to both CMV infection and a matching HLA type. Study-wide findings and caveats: Dominant in the ex vivo response were TCR beta clonotypes restricted by HLA-C and specific for CMV. Summed frequency of shared TCR beta families picked out CMV carriers who also had the relevant HLA.

TCRdb re-called the reads with MiXCR, one entry per CDR3 protein. The data show more than 90,000 distinct CDR3 sequences, about a tenth seen once. This clonotype was counted many times. Antigen: not known. The CDR3 extends over 15 amino acids. Losses at the gene ends were 5 bases for V and 6 bases for J; bases not matched to a gene: 9. Germline CDR1 MDHEN, CDR2 SYDVKM. Sequencing input: PBMCs, sequenced either directly or after in vitro stimulation (not recorded which). The rearrangement joins TRBV28 to TRBJ1-5, with 8 bases that match TRBD1. The source of this sequence is a human donor in good health (CMV status not recorded). Some clones in this sample may be carry-over from other donors' samples. As DNA, the CDR3 is TGTGCCAGCAGTCTCGGACAGGGATATCGTCAGCCCCAGCATTTT. It is translated as CASSLGQGYRQPQHF. Combining the CDR3 with reference TRBV28 and TRBJ1-5 gives the whole variable domain DVKVTQSSRYLVKRTGEKVFLECVQDMDHENMFWYRQDPGLGLRLIYFSYDVKMKEKGDIPEGYSVSREKKERFSLILESASTNQTSMYLCASSLGQGYRQPQHFGDGTRLSIL.